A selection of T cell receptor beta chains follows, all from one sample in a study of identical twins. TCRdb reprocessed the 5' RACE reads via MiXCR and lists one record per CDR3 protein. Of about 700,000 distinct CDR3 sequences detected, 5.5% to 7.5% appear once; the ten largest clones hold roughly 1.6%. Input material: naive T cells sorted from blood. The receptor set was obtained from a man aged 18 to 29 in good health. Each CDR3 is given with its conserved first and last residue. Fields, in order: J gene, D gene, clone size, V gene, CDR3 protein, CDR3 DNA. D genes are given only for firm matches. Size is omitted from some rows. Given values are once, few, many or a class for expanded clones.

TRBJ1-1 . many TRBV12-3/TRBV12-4 CASSFGMNTEAFF TGTGCCAGCAGTTTCGGGATGAACACTGAAGCTTTCTTT
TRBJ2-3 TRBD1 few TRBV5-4 CASSKGQGASTQYF TGTGCCAGCAGCAAGGGACAGGGGGCCAGTACGCAGTATTTT
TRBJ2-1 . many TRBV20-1 CSQEFGERGGNEQFF TGCAGCCAGGAGTTTGGGGAGAGGGGCGGCAATGAGCAGTTCTTC
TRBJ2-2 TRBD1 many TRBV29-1 CSIRDRGNTGELFF TGCAGTATCCGGGACAGGGGTAACACCGGGGAGCTGTTTTTT
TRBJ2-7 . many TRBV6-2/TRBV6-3 CASSYFVSEQYF TGTGCCAGCAGTTACTTTGTGAGCGAGCAGTACTTC
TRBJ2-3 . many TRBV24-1 CATSDQPTDTQYF TGTGCCACCAGTGACCAACCCACAGATACGCAGTATTTT
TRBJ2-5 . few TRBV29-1 CSAQTPQETQYF TGCAGCGCCCAGACCCCCCAAGAGACCCAGTACTTC
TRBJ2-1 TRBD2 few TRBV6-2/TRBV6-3 CASIGTRPPDEQFF TGTGCCAGCATTGGGACTAGGCCTCCGGATGAGCAGTTCTTC
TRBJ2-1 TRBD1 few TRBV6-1 CASSQTGGSSYNEQFF TGTGCCAGCAGTCAAACAGGGGGCAGCTCCTACAATGAGCAGTTCTTC
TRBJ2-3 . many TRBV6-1 CASIHAGGASTDTQYF TGTGCCAGCATTCACGCCGGAGGGGCTAGCACAGATACGCAGTATTTT
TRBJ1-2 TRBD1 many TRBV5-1 CASRPGTGYGYTF TGCGCCAGCAGGCCCGGGACAGGCTATGGCTACACCTTC
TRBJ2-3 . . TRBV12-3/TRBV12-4 CASSLEGGPRTDTQYF TGTGCCAGCAGTTTAGAAGGGGGGCCACGCACAGATACGCAGTATTTT
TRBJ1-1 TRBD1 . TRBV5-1 CASSLGQGARTEAFF TGCGCCAGCAGCTTAGGACAGGGGGCGCGAACTGAAGCTTTCTTT
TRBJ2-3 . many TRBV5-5 CASSLRHADTQYF TGTGCCAGCAGCCTCAGACATGCAGATACGCAGTATTTT
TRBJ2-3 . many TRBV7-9 CASSLGWRAASTDTQYF TGTGCCAGCAGCTTAGGTTGGCGGGCAGCTAGCACAGATACGCAGTATTTT
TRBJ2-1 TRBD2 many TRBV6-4 CASSGLAGGPDEQFF TGTGCCAGCAGCGGACTAGCGGGAGGCCCGGATGAGCAGTTCTTC
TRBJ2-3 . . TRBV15 CATSRAVELSTDTQYF TGTGCCACCAGCAGAGCTGTGGAACTAAGCACAGATACGCAGTATTTT
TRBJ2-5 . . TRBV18 CASSLGSPPETQYF TGTGCCAGCTCATTAGGAAGCCCCCCGGAGACCCAGTACTTC
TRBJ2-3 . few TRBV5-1 CASAIVKAADTQYF TGCGCCAGCGCTATTGTCAAAGCGGCAGATACGCAGTATTTT
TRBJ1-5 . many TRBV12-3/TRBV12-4 CASSPQLANQPQHF TGTGCCAGCTCACCTCAACTTGCCAATCAGCCCCAGCATTTT
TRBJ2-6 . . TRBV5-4 CASSSVTTGHPSGANVLTF TGTGCCAGCAGCTCAGTGACTACAGGGCATCCCTCTGGGGCCAACGTCCTGACTTTC
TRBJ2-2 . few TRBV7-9 CASSPPLSRDTGELFF TGTGCCAGCAGCCCCCCGTTGAGCCGGGACACCGGGGAGCTGTTTTTT
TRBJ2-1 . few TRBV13 CASGDSTANFDEQFF TGTGCCAGTGGGGACTCTACGGCGAATTTCGATGAGCAGTTCTTC
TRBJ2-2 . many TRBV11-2 CASSLGMAGELFF TGTGCCAGCAGCTTAGGAATGGCTGGGGAGCTGTTTTTT
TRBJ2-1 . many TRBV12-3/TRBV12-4 CASSFGQSEQFF TGTGCCAGCAGTTTTGGACAGTCGGAGCAGTTCTTC
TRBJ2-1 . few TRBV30 CAWSVISGRGSYNEQFF TGTGCCTGGAGTGTGATCTCGGGAAGGGGGTCCTACAATGAGCAGTTCTTC
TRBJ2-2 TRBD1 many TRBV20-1 CSARDTILRDRGRTGELFF TGCAGTGCTAGAGATACCATACTCCGGGACAGGGGGAGGACCGGGGAGCTGTTTTTT
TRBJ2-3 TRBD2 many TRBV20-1 CSATTRGTSGVTDTQYF TGCAGTGCGACTACTCGAGGGACTAGCGGGGTAACAGATACGCAGTATTTT
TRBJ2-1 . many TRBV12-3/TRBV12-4 CASSFLTSSYNEQFF TGTGCCAGCAGTTTTTTAACGAGCTCCTACAATGAGCAGTTCTTC
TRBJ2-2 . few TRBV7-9 CASSLIRGVTGELFF TGTGCCAGCAGCTTAATCAGGGGCGTCACCGGGGAGCTGTTTTTT
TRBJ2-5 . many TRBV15 CATSRDRSQETQYF TGTGCCACCAGCAGAGATCGGAGCCAAGAGACCCAGTACTTC
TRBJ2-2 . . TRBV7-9 CASNDAGPSTGELFF TGTGCCAGCAACGACGCGGGCCCGAGCACCGGGGAGCTGTTTTTT
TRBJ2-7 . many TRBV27 CASSPGPRLSYEQYF TGTGCCAGCAGCCCCGGCCCCCGACTGTCCTACGAGCAGTACTTC
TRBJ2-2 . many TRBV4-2 CASSQAGENTGELFF TGTGCCAGCAGCCAAGCGGGGGAGAACACCGGGGAGCTGTTTTTT
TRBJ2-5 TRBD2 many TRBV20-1 CSASAASGKYQETQYF TGCAGTGCTAGTGCTGCTAGCGGAAAGTACCAAGAGACCCAGTACTTC
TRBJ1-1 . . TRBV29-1 CSVARDLEAFF TGCAGCGTTGCCCGGGACCTTGAAGCTTTCTTT
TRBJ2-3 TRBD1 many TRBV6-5 CASSYSPDRATDTQYF TGTGCCAGCAGTTACTCCCCAGACAGGGCAACAGATACGCAGTATTTT
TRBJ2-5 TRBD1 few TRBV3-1 CASSQDKNRGETQYF TGTGCCAGCAGCCAAGATAAGAACAGGGGTGAGACCCAGTACTTC
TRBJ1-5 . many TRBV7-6 CASSLNRGGQPQHF TGTGCCAGCAGCTTAAATAGGGGTGGGCAGCCCCAGCATTTT
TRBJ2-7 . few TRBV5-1 CASNQGGTNEQYF TGCGCCAGCAACCAGGGGGGTACTAACGAGCAGTACTTC
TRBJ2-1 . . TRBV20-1 CSASGGSVAFF TGCAGTGCTAGCGGCGGGTCGGTTGCGTTCTTC
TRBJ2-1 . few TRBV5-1 CASSPRYLKNNEQFF TGCGCCAGCAGCCCTCGGTACTTGAAAAACAATGAGCAGTTCTTC
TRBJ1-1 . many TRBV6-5 CASSYSQSPNTEAFF TGTGCCAGCAGTTACTCACAGAGCCCGAACACTGAAGCTTTCTTT
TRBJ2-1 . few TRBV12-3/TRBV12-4 CASRGATLGEQFF TGTGCCAGCAGGGGGGCTACCCTCGGTGAGCAGTTCTTC
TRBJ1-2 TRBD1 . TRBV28 CASRGTGALYGYTF TGTGCCAGCAGGGGGACAGGGGCTCTCTATGGCTACACCTTC
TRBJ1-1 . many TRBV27 CASSTLSLGEAFF TGTGCCAGCAGTACACTGTCCCTAGGGGAAGCTTTCTTT
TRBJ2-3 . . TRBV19 CASRGLGRNTDTQYF TGTGCCAGTAGGGGGCTTGGGCGGAACACAGATACGCAGTATTTT
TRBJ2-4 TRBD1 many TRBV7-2 CASSTGDGAKNIQYF TGTGCCAGCTCCACAGGGGACGGGGCCAAAAACATTCAGTACTTC
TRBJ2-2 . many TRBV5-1 CASSGVNTGELFF TGCGCCAGTAGCGGAGTAAACACCGGGGAGCTGTTTTTT